This T cell receptor beta chain appears in the sequencing data of a study of cytomegalovirus exposure and HLA in healthy donors (dated by TCRdb to 2016 to 2017). Study-level background: In an earlier analysis of several hundred of the donors, 250 to 350 Gb of sequence data and some 100 million unique TCR beta sequences from about 179 million T cells were reported. Approximately 310 gigabases of sequencing data and around 80 million unique TCR sequences made up an early release that covered several hundred HLA-typed donors. The genetic ancestry cluster associated with self-reported Caucasian donors included roughly 84% of the roughly 410 genotyped donors. The study aimed to test whether signatures of past pathogen exposure could be identified by cataloging public T cell receptors. Using immunosequencing, the study profiled T cell repertoires from fewer than 700 subjects and related those repertoires to cytomegalovirus serostatus. A separate validation cohort of roughly 120 different subjects was used in addition to the approximately 640-subject first cohort. The study combined high-throughput TCR immunosequencing, statistical association of individual TCRs with disease status, and machine learning to predict cytomegalovirus infection status. In a later analysis, previously published TCR beta repertoires from about 670 donors were re-analyzed and high-resolution HLA genotyping was added so that TCR occurrence patterns could be studied. In the later analysis, no new phenotypic data were used to find candidate immune exposures; instead, reliance was placed on TCR beta sequences and their occurrence across donors. An earlier analysis of about 600 of the donors used high-throughput TCR beta sequencing to judge whether each TCR beta V gene segment behaved as functional or pseudogenic. Donor age, sex, ethnicity and CMV serostatus were collected together with the repertoire data. A later genetic analysis took genome-wide SNP genotypes for about three fifths of the 666 donors and used that subset as a discovery cohort. Every repertoire in the discovery cohort had been generated on one and the same sequencing platform. HLA typing covered class I and class II loci at four-digit resolution. The number of donors typed differed by locus, with roughly 620-640 for A, B, C, DRB1 and DQB1, 522 for DQA1, 606 for DPA1, and 450 to 480 for DPB1. About five DR-DQ haplotypes were treated as single units for association and clustering because of strong linkage in the cohort. Across 398 genotyped donors of the cohort, an average of approximately 200,000 unique TCR beta nucleotide sequences per donor were sequenced, and about a sixth of those sequences were non-productive.

As concerns this clone: What this receptor recognizes is not known.

Overall study results and their limits: The cohort was sequenced for TCR beta chains only, and without alpha or paired-chain data the features that could be detected were limited. Presence/absence analyses assumed roughly uniform sequencing depth across donors, an assumption that may not hold. Some IMGT-functional V segments, including TRBV6-2 and TRBV6-3, could not be told apart with the 87-base-pair reads, so those segments were excluded. A later genetic analysis reported fewer N-insertions in productive TCRs among donors in an Asian-associated ancestry cluster than the roughly 690-donor mean. The sequencing pipeline was judged likely to have produced a cluster of highly shared sequence variants as a technical artifact. Linkage disequilibrium might explain the correlated functional status among segregating V segments, but an unknown experimental factor could not be ruled out. According to a later analysis, parvovirus B19, influenza, CMV and Epstein-Barr virus appeared linked to several top co-occurrence clusters. A few of the identified cytomegalovirus-associated TCR beta chains were confirmed in vitro to be specific for cytomegalovirus antigens. Cytomegalovirus status was reported to be diagnosed by the classifier with high specificity and sensitivity in both the original and validation cohorts. In a later analysis, the rate of TCR association differed among HLA loci, with DRB1 alleles having the most associated TCRs and HLA-C alleles having the fewest. Most TCR sequences were seen in very few donors, while some public TCRs were found in many individuals. A later genetic analysis associated a missense DCLRE1C variant with V-gene and J-gene trimming of TCR beta chains, and an independent cohort replicated the association. A further reported finding was that TCR beta sequences accurately predicted the HLA-A and HLA-B alleles for most subjects in the first cohort. When HLA alleles, especially DR and DQ, strongly co-occurred, attributing TCR associations to individual alleles was difficult. For the cohort, immune exposure information was limited to CMV serostatus. Because counts were too low, some 17 rarely observed V segments, including chromosome 9 orphons, were excluded from the earlier analysis of roughly 580 of the donors. Specific HLA alleles were associated with around 18,000 TCR beta sequences at a false discovery rate of 0.05 in a later analysis. In a later analysis, most CMV-associated TCR beta chains were found to appear HLA-restricted, with HLA associations seemingly driven largely by CMV exposure. In a later analysis, HLA-associated TCR beta chains were found to be more clonally expanded and to have lower generation probabilities than equally common non-associated chains. The authors suggested that the approach could potentially be generalized to other disease states and immunological phenotypes. The study gave a list of around 170 TCR beta chains associated with cytomegalovirus. An earlier analysis of 587 of the donors showed that most TCR beta V segments appeared in productive rearrangements either about 87% or about 30% of the time, which broadly matched IMGT annotations. HLA typing was unavailable for some donors at each locus, so association tests used only the typed subset.

Library preparation used the immunoSEQ multiplex PCR assay. The multiplex PCR relied on a mix of 60 forward primers for TCR Vbeta segments and 13 reverse primers for TCR Jbeta segments. The CDR3 region of rearranged TCR beta genes was amplified from genomic DNA with a multiplex PCR assay. On the Illumina HiSeq System, the amplified TCR beta libraries were sequenced as 87-base-pair reads. In the paper's pipeline: In a later analysis, around 80 million unique TCR beta chains were counted across the roughly 670 repertoires, and roughly 11 million of these chains were shared by at least two donors. Raw reads were error-corrected and collapsed into unique sequences with a nearest-neighbor algorithm that merged closely related sequences to remove PCR and sequencing errors. V, D and J gene segments were assigned by aligning CDR3 sequences to IMGT reference sequences. Each retained sequence needed at least a six-nucleotide match to both a V gene segment and a J gene segment. A rearrangement was called productive if the CDR3 had no stop codons and remained in frame with V and J, and every other rearrangement was called non-productive. Following IMGT convention, CDR3 was defined as the stretch from the second conserved V-encoded cysteine to the conserved J-encoded phenylalanine. The earlier analysis of 500 to 600 of the donors excluded sequences that lacked an unambiguous match to a single V gene segment. An earlier analysis of roughly 590 of the donors called V segments functional above 56.7% productive rearrangements and segregating when the between-donor standard deviation exceeded 5%. A statistical classification framework was built to diagnose cytomegalovirus status from the catalog of TCR beta chain sequences. V and J gene assignment, in a later analysis, came from comparing TCR nucleotide sequences with IMGT/GENE-DB human TR gene sequences. The TCRdist pipeline was used in a later analysis to assign CDR3 sequences and most-parsimonious VDJ recombination scenarios. In a later analysis, each TCR beta chain was defined by its CDR3 amino acid sequence together with its V-gene family, and reads without a unique V-gene family were excluded. A later analysis removed 592 highly shared, low-generation-probability nucleotide sequences to deal with suspected cross-contamination and a sequencing artifact. In a later analysis, a clonal expansion index was calculated for each public chain from normalized within-repertoire ranks of inferred template counts. Generation probabilities in a later analysis came from a VDJ recombination model fitted to out-of-frame rearrangements, and those results were checked against IGoR. Hypergeometric tests were used in a later analysis to score TCR-TCR, TCR-HLA and TCR-CMV co-occurrence, with a repertoire-size bias correction applied to the TCR pairs. To estimate false discovery rates, a later analysis permuted the HLA or CMV assignments 20 times. In a later analysis, co-occurring TCRs were grouped using DBSCAN, and TCRdist sequence similarity was added for clustering within HLA-allele-positive subsets. Repertoires with fewer than 30,000 or more than 120,000 public chains, plus five repertoires with anomalous nucleotide sharing, were excluded from co-occurrence clustering. In its TCRdb copy, this immuneACCESS table keeps in-frame sequences only and misses some clones. Where compared with another copy, unresolved V genes explain less than half of these, and the others have no known cause. The DNA gave D and trimming, while V, J and clone size come from that table. This specimen's table enumerates more than 90,000 clones. The ten biggest clones cover 3.7% of the sample.

CDR3 length: 15 amino acids, cysteine to phenylalanine. Just the 45-base CDR3 DNA is kept, in frame starting at base 1. At the junction V is shortened by 4 bases and J by 5 bases, with 16 bases in between. Sequences SGHRS (CDR1) and YFSETQ (CDR2) are obtained from the germline V gene. The cohort consisted of some 670 healthy bone marrow donors. At the time of sampling, every cohort member was nominally healthy, though immune exposures that went unrecorded were likely present. The donor tested CMV seronegative and was one of the 352 seronegative cohort members. A peripheral blood sample was collected from each donor, and TCR beta sequencing was performed on peripheral blood mononuclear cells. Genomic DNA was extracted from the blood cell samples with the Qiagen DNeasy Blood Extraction Kit.

The sequencing input was PBMCs. The chain is assembled from TRBV5-1 and TRBJ2-1; the best D guess is TRBD1, with 5 bases matching. This receptor was identified in a man aged 25-45 years in good health and CMV-seronegative. CDR3 region: CASSPDSFTDNEQFF. The DNA is as follows: TGCGCCAGCAGCCCCGACAGTTTTACCGACAATGAGCAGTTCTTC.